The 2 T cell receptor beta chains given below trace back to one sample, sequenced in a study of regulatory T cells in long-lasting Graves disease. For TCR beta, libraries came from iRepertoire HTBI primers and Arm-PCR of CDR3 regions. TCRdb used MiXCR to reprocess the multiplex PCR reads, holding one entry per CDR3 protein. This table holds 350,000 to 450,000 distinct CDR3 sequences, less than 25% found once. Time point given: persistent/refractory GD, antithyroid drugs over 5 years with positive TRAb. Generation of the TCR library employed RNA extracted from PBMCs. The specimen comprised peripheral blood mononuclear cells (PBMCs), sampled when the disease was refractory, from a patient treated with antithyroid drugs. The receptor set was obtained from a female donor with Graves disease.

Notes on this clonotype: A read error may explain this, as a much larger clone is one base away. The chain recombines TRBV12-3 or TRBV12-4 with TRBJ1-1; D is undetermined. V dropped 5 bases and J dropped 7 bases, with 14 bases sitting between them. The CDR3 is made up of 13 amino acids. The CDR3: CASSSLGFYEAFF. The DNA of the CDR3 is TGTGCCAGCAGTAGCCTGGGATTTTATGAAGCTTTCTTT.

The chain couples TRBV4-2 to TRBJ2-7, with a possible D match to TRBD1 (5 bases). V lost 0 bases, J lost 2 bases, and 8 bases lay in between. Germline V gives CDR1 LGHNA, CDR2 YNFKEQ. This CDR3 contains 14 residues. Here the CDR3 reads CASSQEQETYEQYF. CDR3 nucleotides: TGTGCCAGCAGCCAAGAACAGGAAACCTACGAGCAGTACTTC.